The clone carrying this TCR beta chain has just one count. The record originates from a study of radiotherapy plus CTLA-4 blockade in lung cancer. Sequencing was performed with immunoSEQ multiplex PCR; in TCRdb, only in-frame clones are kept and a portion is missing. The sample comprises 70,000 to 90,000 clones, around 79% of which are singletons, and 20% to 25% rests with the top ten. The V end lost 11 bases, the J end lost 1 base, and 13 bases lay between the germline ends. CDR1 ENHRY and CDR2 SYGVKD come from the germline V gene. The CDR3 extends over 13 amino acids. This chain uses TRBV10-3 with TRBJ2-3; D perhaps matches TRBD1 (7 bases). This receptor was identified in a human donor with non-small cell lung cancer whose response to radiotherapy plus ipilimumab could not be evaluated. Some clones in this sample may be carry-over from other donors' samples. Source: peripheral blood, taken from a patient treated with radiotherapy plus ipilimumab. CDR3 amino acids: CASGGTGTDTQYF. CDR3 coding DNA: TGTGCCTCCGGAGGGACAGGCACAGATACGCAGTATTTT.